This TCR beta chain was identified during a study of a mutant IDH1 vaccine in newly diagnosed glioma. On the study more broadly: In some groups vaccination began 4-6 weeks post-radiotherapy; others received it with temozolomide. Patients got radiotherapy, temozolomide, or both beforehand, and most got both. Mean patient age was about 40 years; approximately 60% were male and about 40% female. The study's findings and limits: Vaccine-induced immune responses were detected in roughly 93% of patients.

CDR3 length: 15 amino acids. Germline V gene sequence: CDR1 MDHEN, CDR2 SYDVKM. Trimming shortened V by 6 bases and J by 2 bases, and 17 bases separated the two germline ends. Assay used: immunoSEQ multiplex PCR; TCRdb lists only in-frame clones, some missing. Here the sample spans tens of thousands of clones, approximately 84% being singletons. Stated time point: week 23, last vaccination. The study gave 300 ug of mutant IDH1 20-mer peptide per vaccine dose, with topical imiquimod. In the case of this clone: Its antigen is as yet unknown. Other nucleotide sequences in the sample specify the same CDR3.

Sequencing was performed on PBMCs, taken from a glioma patient whose treatment included an IDH1 peptide vaccine. The receptor comes from a man aged 18 to 30 with glioma. This chain uses TRBV28 with TRBJ2-7; the D gene is possibly TRBD2 (8 bases). CDR3 in amino acids: CASSPGGQGAYEQYF. The CDR3 nucleotides are TGTGCCAGCAGCCCGGGGGGGCAGGGGGCCTACGAGCAGTACTTC.